This T cell receptor beta chain was observed in a study of OX40 agonist ivuxolimab in advanced cancers. Repertoires were generated with immunoSEQ multiplex PCR, while TCRdb's copy carries only in-frame clones and drops some. The profile shows about 6,500 clones, about 76% of them singletons. Autoimmune disease history or systemic immunosuppression meant exclusion. On cycle 4 day 1 and cycle 7 day 1, as well as at baseline, blood was sampled. The CDR3 is 16 residues long. The germline gives CDR1 SGHVS, CDR2 FNYEAQ. J was trimmed by 4 bases and V by 1 base; bases with no gene match: 4. This sample comprised CD4+ or CD8+ T cells sorted from blood, obtained in a trial of the OX40 agonist ivuxolimab. This chain connects TRBV7-6 to TRBJ2-1, with 10 bases matching TRBD2. The sequence came from an adult with an advanced solid tumor such as melanoma, head and neck, liver or kidney cancer. The CDR3 region is CASSLVAGGPYNEQFF. CDR3 in DNA: TGTGCCAGCAGCTTAGTAGCGGGAGGCCCTTACAATGAGCAGTTCTTC. The entire variable domain, with the rest obtained from reference TRBV7-6 and TRBJ2-1, is as follows: GAGVSQSPRYKVTKRGQDVALRCDPISGHVSLYWYRQALGQGPEFLTYFNYEAQQDKSGLPNDRFSAERPEGSISTLTIQRTEQRDSAMYRCASSLVAGGPYNEQFFGPGTRLTVL.